This entry lists 5 T cell receptor beta chains sequenced from one sample in a study of T-cell memory formation after mild COVID-19. MiXCR, run by TCRdb on the 5' RACE reads, gives a single entry per CDR3 protein. The sample yields 260,000 or so distinct CDR3 sequences, over 15% seen once. Material for sequencing was PBMCs or a T cell subset sorted from them (not recorded which). These receptors were taken from a man aged 18 to 30 who had mild COVID-19 (a few samples of this study predate the infection). Cell type and time point are not known.

V usage is TRBV27 and J usage is TRBJ1-1; a possible D gene is TRBD1 (6 bases). CDR3 length: 17 amino acids. From germline, CDR1 is MNHEY and CDR2 SMNVEV (reference sequence). V lost 5 bases, J lost 0 bases, and 19 bases lay in between. CDR3 sequence reads: CASSRVGGRGVNTEAFF. DNA of the CDR3: TGTGCCAGCAGTCGTGTGGGGGGCCGGGGGGTGAACACTGAAGCTTTCTTT.

There are many counts of this clonotype. This chain links TRBV29-1 with TRBJ2-1; TRBD1 agrees at 8 bases. This CDR3 is 14 amino acids long. V shed 7 bases, J shed 6 bases, and the junction held 11 bases outside the gene matches. The germline CDR1 and CDR2 sequences are SQVTM and ANQGSEA. In nucleotides, the CDR3 is TGCAGCGGGGGCGGCCAGGGGGCAGGCAATGAGCAGTTCTTC. Protein product: CSGGGQGAGNEQFF.

The sample holds a few counts of this clonotype. The V gene is TRBV10-2, the J gene TRBJ2-5, with D possibly being TRBD1 (5 bases). Germline CDR1 is WSHSY and CDR2 is SAAADI. This CDR3 contains 13 residues. With 2 bases removed from V and 9 bases from J, the gap between germline ends came to 13 bases. CDR3 protein: CASSEGRASAQYF. The CDR3 coding sequence is TGCGCCAGCAGTGAGGGCAGGGCTTCGGCCCAGTACTTC.

This clonotype was detected ten times or more. The chain employs TRBV5-1 and TRBJ2-3; 8 bases line up with TRBD2. This CDR3 region has 13 residues. V was pared by 5 bases and J by 6 bases, with 5 bases of the junction left unmatched. CDR1 is SGHRS, CDR2 YFSETQ, per germline. CDR3 protein: CASSSGDVDTQYF. In DNA, the CDR3 is TGCGCCAGCAGTAGCGGGGACGTGGATACGCAGTATTTT.

The sample holds a few counts of this clonotype. The V and J genes are TRBV13 and TRBJ2-7; TRBD1 aligns across 7 bases. CDR3 length equals 14 residues. Germline CDR1 PRHDT, CDR2 FYEKMQ (reference sequence). The ends lost 5 bases at V and 4 bases at J; junction bases unmatched: 8. The CDR3 loop reads CASSLGQVRYEQYV. The CDR3 coding sequence is TGTGCCAGCAGCCTCGGACAGGTGAGGTACGAGCAGTACGTC.